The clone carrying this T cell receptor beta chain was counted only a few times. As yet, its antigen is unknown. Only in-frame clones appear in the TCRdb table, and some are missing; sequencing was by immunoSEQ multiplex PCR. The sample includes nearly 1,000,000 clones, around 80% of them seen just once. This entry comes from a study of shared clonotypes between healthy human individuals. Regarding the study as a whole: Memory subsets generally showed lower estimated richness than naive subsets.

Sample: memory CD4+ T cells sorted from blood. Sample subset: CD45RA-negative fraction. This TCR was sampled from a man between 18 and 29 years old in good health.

CDR3 nucleotides: TGTGCCAGTAGTACGAGACAGAGCTCCTACGAGCAGTACTTC. Amino acid sequence: CASSTRQSSYEQYF. The chain employs TRBV19 and TRBJ2-7; D is possibly TRBD1 (5 bases). CDR1 and CDR2 from the germline V gene are LNHDA and SQIVND (reference sequence). This CDR3 has 14 residues. V lost 4 bases to trimming and J lost 0 bases, with 10 bases between them.